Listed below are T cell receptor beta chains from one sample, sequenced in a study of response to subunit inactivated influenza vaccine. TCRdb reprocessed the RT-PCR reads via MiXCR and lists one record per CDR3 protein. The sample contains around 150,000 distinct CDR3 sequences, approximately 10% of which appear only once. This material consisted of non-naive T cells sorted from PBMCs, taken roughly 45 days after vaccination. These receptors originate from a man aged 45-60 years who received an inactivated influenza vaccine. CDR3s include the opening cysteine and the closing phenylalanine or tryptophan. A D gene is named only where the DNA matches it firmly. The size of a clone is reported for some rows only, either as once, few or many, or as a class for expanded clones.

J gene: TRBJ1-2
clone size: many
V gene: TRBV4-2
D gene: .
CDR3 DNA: TGTGCCAGCAGCCAAGATAGCAGGGGATATGGCTACACCTTC
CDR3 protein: CASSQDSRGYGYTF

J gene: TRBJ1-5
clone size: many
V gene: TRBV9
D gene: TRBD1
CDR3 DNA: TGTGCCAGTGGACAGGGGACTCAGCCCCAGCATTTT
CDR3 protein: CASGQGTQPQHF

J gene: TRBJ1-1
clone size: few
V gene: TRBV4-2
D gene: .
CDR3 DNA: TGTGCCAGCAGCCAAGATCTACGCCCTCGGGGGGCAACGGGGGCTTTCTTT
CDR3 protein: CASSQDLRPRGATGAFF

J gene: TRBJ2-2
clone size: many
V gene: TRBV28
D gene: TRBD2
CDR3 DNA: TGTGCCAGCAGTTTCCCGACTAGCGGGGCCACTACGAACACCGGGGAGCTGTTTTTT
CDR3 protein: CASSFPTSGATTNTGELFF

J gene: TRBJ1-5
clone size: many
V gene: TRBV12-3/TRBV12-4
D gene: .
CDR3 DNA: TGTGCCAGCAGCCCCCAATTGGGAATGAACAATCAGCCCCAGCATTTT
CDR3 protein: CASSPQLGMNNQPQHF

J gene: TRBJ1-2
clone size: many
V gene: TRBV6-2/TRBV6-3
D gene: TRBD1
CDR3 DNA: TGTGCCAGCAGAAAGACAGGGGAGAGCTCTGGCTACACCTTC
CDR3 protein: CASRKTGESSGYTF

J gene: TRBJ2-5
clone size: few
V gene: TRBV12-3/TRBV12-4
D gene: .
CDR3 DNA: TGTGCCAGCAGTTTGCGGGCGGCAGCTCAAGAGACCCAGTACTTC
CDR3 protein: CASSLRAAAQETQYF

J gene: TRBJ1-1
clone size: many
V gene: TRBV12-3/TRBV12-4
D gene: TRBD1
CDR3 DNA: TGTGCCAGCAGAAAGGACAGGATTGTTGGTGAAGCTTTCTTT
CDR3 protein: CASRKDRIVGEAFF

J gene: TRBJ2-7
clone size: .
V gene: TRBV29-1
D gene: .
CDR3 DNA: TGCAGCGTTGCAAGGGGCTACGAGCAGTACTTC
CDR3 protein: CSVARGYEQYF

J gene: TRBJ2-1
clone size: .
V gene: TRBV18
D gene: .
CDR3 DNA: TGTGCCAGCTCACCTAGGACCCCAGATTACTACAATGAGCAGTTCTTC
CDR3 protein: CASSPRTPDYYNEQFF

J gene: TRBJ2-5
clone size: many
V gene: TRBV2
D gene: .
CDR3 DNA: TGTGCCAGCAGTGGGCCCATGGGGCACGAGACCCAGTACTTC
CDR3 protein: CASSGPMGHETQYF

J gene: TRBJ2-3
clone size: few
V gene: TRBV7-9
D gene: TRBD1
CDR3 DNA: TGTGCCAGCAGCTTAGGCTCAGGGGGCTCTAGCACAGATACGCAGTATTTT
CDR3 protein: CASSLGSGGSSTDTQYF

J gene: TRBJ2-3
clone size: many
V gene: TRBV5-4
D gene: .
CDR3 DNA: TGTGCCAGCAGCTTGGATGCGGCAGATACGCAGTATTTT
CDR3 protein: CASSLDAADTQYF

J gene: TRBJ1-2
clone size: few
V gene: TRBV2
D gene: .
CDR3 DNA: TGTGCCAACACTATGGACCCTTCAAGCGCGGGCTACACCTTC
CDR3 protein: CANTMDPSSAGYTF

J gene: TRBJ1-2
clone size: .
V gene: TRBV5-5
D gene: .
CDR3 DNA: TGTGCCAGCAGCTCCTCAGGAAACTATGGCTACACCTTC
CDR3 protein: CASSSSGNYGYTF

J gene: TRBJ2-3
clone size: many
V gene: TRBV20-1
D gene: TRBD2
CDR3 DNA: TGCAGTGCCCAACCTAGCGGGGACACAGATACGCAGTATTTT
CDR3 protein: CSAQPSGDTDTQYF

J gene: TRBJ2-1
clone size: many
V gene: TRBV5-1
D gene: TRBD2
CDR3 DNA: TGCGCCAGCAGCTTGGCCGGGGGGGGGTACAATGAGCAGTTCTTC
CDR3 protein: CASSLAGGGYNEQFF

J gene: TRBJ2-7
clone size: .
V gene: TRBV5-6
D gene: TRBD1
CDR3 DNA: TGTGCCAGCAGCTTGGATTTGGGACAGGGCTACGAGCGGTACTTC
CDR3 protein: CASSLDLGQGYERYF

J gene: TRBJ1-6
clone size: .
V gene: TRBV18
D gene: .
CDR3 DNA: TGTGCCAGCTCACCTCCCATGGGGCAAACCAATTCACCCCTCCACTTT
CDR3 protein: CASSPPMGQTNSPLHF

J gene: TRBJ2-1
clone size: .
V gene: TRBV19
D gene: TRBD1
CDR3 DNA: TGTGCCAGCAAGACGGGACAGGGGCATTATGAGCAGTTCTTC
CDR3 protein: CASKTGQGHYEQFF

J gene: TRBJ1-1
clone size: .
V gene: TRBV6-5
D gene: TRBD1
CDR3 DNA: TGTGCCAGCAGTTACGGGACAGGGGCTGCTGAAGCTTTCTTT
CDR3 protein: CASSYGTGAAEAFF

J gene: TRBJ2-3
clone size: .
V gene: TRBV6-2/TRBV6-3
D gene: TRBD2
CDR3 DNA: TGTGCCAGCAGTTCCCGACTAGCCGGCGCAGATACGCAGTATTTT
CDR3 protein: CASSSRLAGADTQYF

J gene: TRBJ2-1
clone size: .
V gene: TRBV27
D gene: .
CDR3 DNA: TGTGCCAGCAGTTTAGCCAGACTCTACAATGAGCAGTTCTTC
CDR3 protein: CASSLARLYNEQFF

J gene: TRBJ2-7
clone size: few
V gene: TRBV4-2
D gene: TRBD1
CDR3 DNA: TGTGCCAGCAGCCAAGGGGGGACAGGGGAAGAGCAGTACTTC
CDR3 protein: CASSQGGTGEEQYF